This entry lists 5 T cell receptor beta chains sequenced from one sample in a study of metastatic and nonmetastatic thyroid tumors. TCRdb re-clonotyped the PCR reads via MiXCR. The data hold about 15,000 clones, with 3% to 4% observed a single time. No patient received treatment before thyroid surgery. The sequenced sample was tumor tissue. The source of these receptors is a female donor with papillary thyroid cancer or a benign thyroid nodule (not recorded which). Some clones in this sample may be carry-over from other donors' samples.

This clone was detected only a few times. This rearrangement joins TRBV7-2 to TRBJ2-1; TRBD2 is a possible D gene (6 bases). The CDR3 consists of 17 residues. With 0 bases removed from V and 2 bases from J, the gap between germline ends came to 14 bases. Germline V CDR1 and CDR2: SGHTA, FQGNSA. The CDR3 DNA reads TGTGCCAGCAGCTTAGCGCGGACGGGAGTCCCCTACAATGAGCAGTTCTTC. Its protein product is CASSLARTGVPYNEQFF.

V gene TRBV6-2 or TRBV6-3 combines with J gene TRBJ1-2, with 7 bases lining up with TRBD1. The CDR3 covers 14 residues. Trimming at V came to 0 bases and at J to 5 bases, leaving 3 bases not matched to a gene. The V gene's germline CDR1 is MNHEY and CDR2 SVGEGT. The CDR3 here is CASSYSGQTYGYTF. The CDR3 bases are TGTGCCAGCAGTTACTCGGGACAGACTTATGGCTACACCTTC.

This clone was seen a few times. V usage is TRBV12-3 or TRBV12-4 and J usage is TRBJ1-2; 8 bases agree with TRBD1. This CDR3 has 15 residues. V gave up 7 bases and J gave up 11 bases; unmatched junction bases: 18. The CDR3 DNA reads TGTGCCAGCACCACCTGGACAGGGTCGATTAAAGGGTACACCTTC. Amino acid sequence: CASTTWTGSIKGYTF.

The V and J genes are TRBV9 and TRBJ2-6, with D uncertain. This CDR3 comprises 14 residues. The germline V and J ends were trimmed by 2 bases and 4 bases, with 7 bases remaining between them. Looked up from germline, CDR1 is SGDLS and CDR2 is YYNGEE. Written as DNA, the CDR3 is TGTGCCAGCAGCGTTACATTAGGGGCCAACGTCCTGACTTTC. It codes for CASSVTLGANVLTF.

This clone was found a few times. The chain combines TRBV6-2 or TRBV6-3 with TRBJ2-3; a possible D gene is TRBD2 (6 bases). Trimming cost V 1 base and J 6 bases, with 11 bases left between them. The germline V gene has CDR1 MNHEY and CDR2 SVGEGT. This CDR3 comprises 14 residues. CDR3 coding DNA: TGTGCCAGCAGTTACTTCGGAGGGTCGGATACGCAGTATTTT. Protein product: CASSYFGGSDTQYF.